These 5 T cell receptor beta chains were sequenced from one sample in a study of Ad26.COV2.S vaccination and SARS-CoV-2 variants. Sequenced by immunoSEQ multiplex PCR; TCRdb stores in-frame clones only, minus some. The repertoire holds about 400,000 clones, with about nine tenths as singletons. Treatment described: some 20 received Ad26.COV2.S at low or high dose, single or two shots; about 5 received placebo; per-sample allocation not given. On day 63 after the first injection, vaccine and placebo recipients gave samples. The specimen was peripheral blood, collected in a trial of Ad26.COV2.S vaccine versus placebo. The receptors were sampled from a person aged 18-65 years who received the Ad26.COV2.S COVID-19 vaccine or a placebo.

The chain combines TRBV27 with TRBJ2-3; D may correspond to TRBD1 or TRBD2 (5 bases each). Germline V gene data show CDR1 as MNHEY and CDR2 as SMNVEV (reference sequence). Trimming removed 3 bases at V and 0 bases at J, with 7 bases between. The CDR3 extends over 14 amino acids. CDR3 DNA: TGTGCCAGCAGTTTTTGGGGGAGCACAGATACGCAGTATTTT. As protein: CASSFWGSTDTQYF.

J is TRBJ2-2 and V is TRBV7-2, with 11 bases fitting TRBD2. There are 17 residues in the CDR3. CDR1 and CDR2 from the germline V gene are SGHTA and FQGNSA. With 5 bases clipped from V and 2 bases from J, the junction kept 7 bases outside the gene matches. The CDR3 protein is CASSPRLAGFNTGELFF. The CDR3 nucleotides read TGTGCCAGCAGCCCCCGACTAGCGGGATTTAACACCGGGGAGCTGTTTTTT.

V and J are TRBV5-5 and TRBJ1-1; possible D gene TRBD1, 5 bases. The CDR3 covers 14 residues. Trimming pared 7 bases from V and 1 base from J, leaving 14 bases between. In germline, CDR1 is SGHKS, CDR2 YYEKEE (reference sequence). CDR3 DNA sequence: TGTGCCAGCTTACCGGGACTGACGAACACTGAAGCTTTCTTT. Protein product: CASLPGLTNTEAFF.

The V gene is TRBV11-1, the J gene TRBJ1-1; D remains unclear. The germline V gene has CDR1 SGHAT and CDR2 FQDESV (reference sequence). V gave up 0 bases and J gave up 4 bases, with 12 bases separating them. This CDR3 spans 15 amino acids. The CDR3 region has the DNA TGTGCCAGCAGCTTAGCCCCCGGGGTCCGCACTGAAGCTTTCTTT. Translating it yields CASSLAPGVRTEAFF.

The chain links TRBV11-3 to TRBJ2-1, with unresolved D. Germline CDR1 reads SGHNT; CDR2 reads YENEEA. V was trimmed by 4 bases and J by 2 bases, leaving 6 bases between them. The CDR3 length is 13 residues. The CDR3 region has the DNA TGTGCCAGCAGCTCCTACCCCTACAATGAGCAGTTCTTC. Its protein product is CASSSYPYNEQFF. The whole variable domain, remainder taken from reference TRBV11-3 and TRBJ2-1, is EAGVVQSPRYKIIEKKQPVAFWCNPISGHNTLYWYLQNLGQGPELLIRYENEEAVDDSQLPKDRFSAERLKGVDSTLKIQPAELGDSAVYLCASSSYPYNEQFFGPGTRLTVL.